Sequencing of this T cell receptor (beta chain) was carried out in a study of blood T cells in healthy people across ages. Using a J-beta primer mix together with a sample-barcoded 5' primer, a second PCR was run for roughly 7 to 12 cycles. TCRdb re-called the 5' RACE reads with MiXCR, one entry per CDR3 protein. The sample includes some 800,000 distinct CDR3 sequences, approximately 25% of them seen just once. This clonotype turned up a few times. This CDR3 has 16 amino acids. Trimming stripped 0 bases from V and 0 bases from J, with 11 bases between. Germline V CDR1 and CDR2: MNHEY, SVGAGI. The data also belong to a second study, concerning T cells of mothers and their children. Per that study: Samples were obtained from three healthy Caucasian mothers and their six children.

The receptor was isolated from a boy aged 5-17 years in good health. The sample consisted of blood. The chain combines TRBV6-5 with TRBJ2-5; D unresolved. This chain's CDR3 is CASSYSFGEYQETQYF. The CDR3 DNA reads as TGTGCCAGCAGTTACTCGTTCGGCGAGTACCAAGAGACCCAGTACTTC.